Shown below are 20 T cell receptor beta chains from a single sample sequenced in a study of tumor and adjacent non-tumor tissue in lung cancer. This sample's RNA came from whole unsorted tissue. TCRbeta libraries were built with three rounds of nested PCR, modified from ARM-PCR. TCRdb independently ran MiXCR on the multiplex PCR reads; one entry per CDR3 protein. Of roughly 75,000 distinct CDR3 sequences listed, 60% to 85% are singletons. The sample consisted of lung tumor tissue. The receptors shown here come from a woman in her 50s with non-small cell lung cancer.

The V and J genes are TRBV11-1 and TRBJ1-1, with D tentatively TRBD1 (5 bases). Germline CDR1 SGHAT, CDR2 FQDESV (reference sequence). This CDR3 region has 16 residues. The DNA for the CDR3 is TGTGCAAACAGCTCACTCGGGTGGGGGATGAACACTGAAGCTTTCTTT. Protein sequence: CANSSLGWGMNTEAFF. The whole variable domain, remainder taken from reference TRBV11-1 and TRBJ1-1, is EAEVAQSPRYKITEKSQAVAFWCDPISGHATLYWYRQILGQGPELLVQFQDESVVDDSQLPKDRFSAERLKGVDSTLKIQPAELGDSAMYLCANSSLGWGMNTEAFFGQGTRLTVV.

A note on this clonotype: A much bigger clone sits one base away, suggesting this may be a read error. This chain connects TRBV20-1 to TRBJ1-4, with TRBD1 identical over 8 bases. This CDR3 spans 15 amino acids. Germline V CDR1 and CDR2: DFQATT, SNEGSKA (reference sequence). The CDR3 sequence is CSTRGQGAANEKLFF. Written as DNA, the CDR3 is TGCAGTACTAGAGGGCAGGGGGCCGCTAATGAAAAACTGTTTTTT.

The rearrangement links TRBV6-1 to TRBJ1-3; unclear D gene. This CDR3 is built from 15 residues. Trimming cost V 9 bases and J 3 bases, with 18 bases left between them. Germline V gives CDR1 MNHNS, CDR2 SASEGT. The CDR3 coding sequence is TGTGCCAGTCAAAATGGACTATACCTTGGAAACACCATATATTTT. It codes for CASQNGLYLGNTIYF.

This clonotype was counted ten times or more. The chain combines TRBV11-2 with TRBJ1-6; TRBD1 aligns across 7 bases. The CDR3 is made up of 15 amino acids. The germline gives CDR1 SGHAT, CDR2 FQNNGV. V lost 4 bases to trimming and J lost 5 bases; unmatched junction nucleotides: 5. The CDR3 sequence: CASSSRDSHNSPLHF. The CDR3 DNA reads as TGTGCCAGCAGCTCTAGGGACAGCCATAATTCACCCCTCCACTTT.

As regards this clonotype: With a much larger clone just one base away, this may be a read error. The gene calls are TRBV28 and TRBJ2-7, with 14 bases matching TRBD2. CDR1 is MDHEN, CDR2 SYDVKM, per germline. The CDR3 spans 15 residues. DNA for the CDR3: TGTGTCAGCAGTTTGGGACTAGCGGGAGTATCGGAGCAGTACTTC. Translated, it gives CVSSLGLAGVSEQYF.

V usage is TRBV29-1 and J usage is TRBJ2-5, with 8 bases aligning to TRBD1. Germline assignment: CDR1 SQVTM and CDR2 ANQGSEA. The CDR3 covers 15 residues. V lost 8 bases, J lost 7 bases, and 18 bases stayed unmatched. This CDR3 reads CSLGGMTGDAGTQYF. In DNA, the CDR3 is TGCAGCCTCGGAGGGATGACAGGGGATGCAGGGACCCAGTACTTC.

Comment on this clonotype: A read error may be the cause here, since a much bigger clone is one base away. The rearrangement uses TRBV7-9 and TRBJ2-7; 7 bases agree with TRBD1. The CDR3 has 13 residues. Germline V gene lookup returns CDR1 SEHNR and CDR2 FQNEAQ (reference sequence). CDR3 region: CASSLGDSYVQYF. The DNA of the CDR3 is TGTGCCAGCAGCTTAGGGGACAGCTACGTGCAGTACTTC. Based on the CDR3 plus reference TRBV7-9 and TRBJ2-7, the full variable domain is DTGVSQNPRHKITKRGQNVTFRCDPISEHNRLYWYRQTLGQGPEFLTYFQNEAQLEKSRLLSDRFSAERPKGSFSTLEIQRTEQGDSAMYLCASSLGDSYVQYFGPGTRLTVT.

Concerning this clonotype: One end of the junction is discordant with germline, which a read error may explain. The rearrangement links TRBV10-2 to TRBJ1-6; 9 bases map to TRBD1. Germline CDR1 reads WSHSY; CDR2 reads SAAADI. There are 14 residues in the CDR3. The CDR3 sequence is CASSRDRANPPLQF. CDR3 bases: TGCGCCAGCAGCCGGGACAGGGCCAATCCACCCCTCCAATTT.

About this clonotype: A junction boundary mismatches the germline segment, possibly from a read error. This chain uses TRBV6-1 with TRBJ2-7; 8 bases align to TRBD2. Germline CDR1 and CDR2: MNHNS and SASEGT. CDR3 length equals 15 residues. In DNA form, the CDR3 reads TGTACCAGCAGTGAAGAGACCAGCGGGAGCGATGAGCAGTACTTC. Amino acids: CTSSEETSGSDEQYF.

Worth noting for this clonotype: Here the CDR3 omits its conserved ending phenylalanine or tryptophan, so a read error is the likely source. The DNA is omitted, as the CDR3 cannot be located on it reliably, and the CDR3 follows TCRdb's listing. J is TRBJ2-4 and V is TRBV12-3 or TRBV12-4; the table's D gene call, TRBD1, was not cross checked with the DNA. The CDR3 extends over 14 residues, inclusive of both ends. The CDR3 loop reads CASSTDGTENIHYL.

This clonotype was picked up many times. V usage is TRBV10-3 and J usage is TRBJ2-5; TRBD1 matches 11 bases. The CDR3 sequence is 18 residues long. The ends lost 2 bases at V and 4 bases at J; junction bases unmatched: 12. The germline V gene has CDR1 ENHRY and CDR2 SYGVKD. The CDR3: CAISEATLGQGVGETQYF. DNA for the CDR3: TGTGCCATCAGTGAGGCGACCCTGGGACAGGGGGTTGGAGAGACCCAGTACTTC.

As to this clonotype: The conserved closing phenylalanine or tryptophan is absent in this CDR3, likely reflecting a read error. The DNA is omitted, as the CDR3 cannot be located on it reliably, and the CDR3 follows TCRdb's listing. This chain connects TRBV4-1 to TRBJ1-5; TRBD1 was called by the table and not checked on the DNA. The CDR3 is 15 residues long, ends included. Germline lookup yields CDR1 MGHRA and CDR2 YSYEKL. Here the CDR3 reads CASSQDGGSNQPHHY.

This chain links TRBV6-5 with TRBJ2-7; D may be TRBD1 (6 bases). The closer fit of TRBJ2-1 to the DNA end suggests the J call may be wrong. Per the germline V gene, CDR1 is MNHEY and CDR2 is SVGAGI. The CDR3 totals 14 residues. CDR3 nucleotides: TGTGCCAGCACTCCCGGACAGAGGAGTTACGAGCAGTTCTTC. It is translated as CASTPGQRSYEQFF.

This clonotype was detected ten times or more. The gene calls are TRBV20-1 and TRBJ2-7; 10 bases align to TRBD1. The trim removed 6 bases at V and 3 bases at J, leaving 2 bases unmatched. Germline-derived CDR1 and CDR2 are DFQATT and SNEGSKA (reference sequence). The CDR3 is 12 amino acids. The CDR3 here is CSAWTGGYEQYF. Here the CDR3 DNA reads TGCAGTGCCTGGACAGGGGGCTACGAGCAGTACTTC.

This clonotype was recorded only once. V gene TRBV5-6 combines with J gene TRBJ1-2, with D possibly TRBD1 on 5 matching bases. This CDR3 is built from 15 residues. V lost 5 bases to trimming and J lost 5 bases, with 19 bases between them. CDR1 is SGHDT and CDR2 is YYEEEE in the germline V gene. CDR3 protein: CASSISDSNPYGYTF. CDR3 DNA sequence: TGTGCCAGCAGTATTTCTGACAGTAATCCGTATGGCTACACCTTC.

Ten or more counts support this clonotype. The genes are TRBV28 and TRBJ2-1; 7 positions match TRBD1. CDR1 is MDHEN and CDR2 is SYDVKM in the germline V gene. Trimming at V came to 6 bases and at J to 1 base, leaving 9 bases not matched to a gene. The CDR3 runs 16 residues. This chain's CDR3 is CASRTTGEPSYNEQFF. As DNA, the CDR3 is TGTGCCAGCAGAACCACAGGGGAGCCTTCCTACAATGAGCAGTTCTTC.

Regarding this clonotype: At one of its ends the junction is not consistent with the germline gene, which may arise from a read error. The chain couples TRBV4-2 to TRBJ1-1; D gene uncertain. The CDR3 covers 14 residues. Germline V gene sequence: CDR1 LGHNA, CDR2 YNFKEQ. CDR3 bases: TGTGTCAACAGCCAGGCAGGCATCAACACTGAATCTTTCTTT. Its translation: CVNSQAGINTESFF.

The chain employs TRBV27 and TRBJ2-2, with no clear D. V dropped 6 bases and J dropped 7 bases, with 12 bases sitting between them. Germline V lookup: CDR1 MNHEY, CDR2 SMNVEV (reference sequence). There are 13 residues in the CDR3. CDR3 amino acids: CASSMRDGGELFF. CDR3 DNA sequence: TGTGCCAGCAGCATGAGAGATGGCGGGGAGCTGTTTTTT.

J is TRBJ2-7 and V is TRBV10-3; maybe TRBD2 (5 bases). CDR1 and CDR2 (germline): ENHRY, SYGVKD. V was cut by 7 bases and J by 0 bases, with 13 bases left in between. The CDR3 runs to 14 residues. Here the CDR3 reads CAITAEGDSYEQYF. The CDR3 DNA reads TGTGCCATCACGGCAGAGGGAGACTCCTACGAGCAGTACTTC.

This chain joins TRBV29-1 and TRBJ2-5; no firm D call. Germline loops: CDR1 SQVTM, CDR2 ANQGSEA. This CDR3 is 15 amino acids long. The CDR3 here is CGAFIGMGTRETQYF. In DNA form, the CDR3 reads TGCGGCGCCTTTATAGGAATGGGAACACGAGAGACCCAGTACTTC.